The rows below give T cell receptor beta chains drawn from one sample of a study of cytomegalovirus exposure and HLA in healthy donors. Assay used: immunoSEQ multiplex PCR; TCRdb lists only in-frame clones, some missing. Its clone listing holds 150,000 to 200,000 clones. Sequencing used PBMCs. These receptors all come from an older woman in good health and CMV-seronegative. The CDR3 runs from the conserved cysteine through the conserved F or W. The order of the fields is J gene, D gene, V gene, CDR3 length, CDR3 DNA, CDR3 protein. A D gene is named only where the DNA matches it firmly.

J: TRBJ2-7
D: TRBD1
V: TRBV5-1
length: 15
DNA: TGCGCCAGCAGCTACGGGACAGGGGGCGGCTACGAGCAGTACTTC
CDR3: CASSYGTGGGYEQYF

J: TRBJ2-2
D: -
V: TRBV6-6
length: 13
DNA: TGTGCCAGCAAAAGAGAGAACACCGGGGAGCTGTTTTTT
CDR3: CASKRENTGELFF

J: TRBJ2-1
D: -
V: TRBV7-9
length: 16
DNA: TGTGCCAGCAGTTCAGACAGGGGAGGGTCGTACAATGAGCAGTTCTTC
CDR3: CASSSDRGGSYNEQFF

J: TRBJ2-3
D: -
V: TRBV7-3
length: 14
DNA: TGTGCCAGCAGCCAAAGCCCTAGCACAGATACGCAGTATTTT
CDR3: CASSQSPSTDTQYF

J: TRBJ1-5
D: -
V: TRBV9
length: 15
DNA: TGTGCCAGCAGCGTAGGGGGGGAGTCGCATCAGCCCCAGCATTTT
CDR3: CASSVGGESHQPQHF

J: TRBJ2-5
D: -
V: TRBV27
length: 13
DNA: TGTGCCAGCAGTTACAAGTACCAAGAGACCCAGTACTTC
CDR3: CASSYKYQETQYF

J: TRBJ2-7
D: TRBD2
V: TRBV5-1
length: 15
DNA: TGCGCCAGCAGCCCAACTAGCGGGAGTTTGCGCGAGCAGTACTTC
CDR3: CASSPTSGSLREQYF

J: TRBJ1-1
D: -
V: TRBV5-1
length: 16
DNA: TGCGCCAGCAGCTGGCAATCCAGGGGCGGTGGCACTGAAGCTTTCTTT
CDR3: CASSWQSRGGGTEAFF

J: TRBJ2-1
D: -
V: TRBV7-3
length: 14
DNA: TGTGCCAGCAGCTTACAGAGGGCTGGAAATGAGCAGTTCTTC
CDR3: CASSLQRAGNEQFF

J: TRBJ2-3
D: -
V: TRBV7-2
length: 13
DNA: TGTGCCAGCAGCCAGAGGGTGTCAGATACGCAGTATTTT
CDR3: CASSQRVSDTQYF

J: TRBJ2-1
D: -
V: TRBV11-1
length: 11
DNA: TGTGCCAGCAGCTCCGAACTGGAGCAGTTCTTC
CDR3: CASSSELEQFF

J: TRBJ2-1
D: -
V: TRBV5-1
length: 15
DNA: TGCGCCAGCAGCGCGACCGGGACTTCCTACAATGAGCAGTTCTTC
CDR3: CASSATGTSYNEQFF

J: TRBJ2-3
D: TRBD2
V: TRBV5-1
length: 16
DNA: TGCGCCAGCAGCTTACTAGCGGGGGTTCAGCCAGATACGCAGTATTTT
CDR3: CASSLLAGVQPDTQYF

J: TRBJ1-1
D: -
V: TRBV5-6
length: 12
DNA: TGTGCCAGCAGCTCGTTGGGGGGGCCAGCTTTCTTT
CDR3: CASSSLGGPAFF

J: TRBJ1-1
D: -
V: TRBV10-3
length: 13
DNA: TGTGCCATCAAATCGAGGTCGAACACTGAAGCTTTCTTT
CDR3: CAIKSRSNTEAFF

J: TRBJ1-6
D: -
V: TRBV7-3
length: 15
DNA: TGTGCCAGCAGCTTAACGGGGGGTTCGAATTCACCCCTCCACTTT
CDR3: CASSLTGGSNSPLHF

J: TRBJ1-1
D: TRBD1
V: TRBV10-3
length: 15
DNA: TGTGCCATCAGTGAGTTAAGGGACAGGGAGACTGAAGCTTTCTTT
CDR3: CAISELRDRETEAFF

J: TRBJ2-3
D: TRBD2
V: TRBV2
length: 15
DNA: TGTGCCAGCAGCTCCGGGACTAGAAGCACAGATACGCAGTATTTT
CDR3: CASSSGTRSTDTQYF

J: TRBJ1-6
D: TRBD1
V: TRBV6-1
length: 14
DNA: TGTGCCAGCCGACCCGGGACAGATAATTCACCCCTCCACTTT
CDR3: CASRPGTDNSPLHF

J: TRBJ1-2
D: TRBD1
V: TRBV30
length: 15
DNA: TGTGCCTGGAGCTTCGGACAGGGGTTGGTCTATGGCTACACCTTC
CDR3: CAWSFGQGLVYGYTF

J: TRBJ1-5
D: -
V: TRBV7-8
length: 18
DNA: TGTGCCAGCACCCTGGAGTGGGGACTGAGAGGGAGCAATCAGCCCCAGCATTTT
CDR3: CASTLEWGLRGSNQPQHF

J: TRBJ2-5
D: TRBD2
V: TRBV19
length: 13
DNA: TGTGCCAGTACCTCTAGCGGAAGAGAGACCCAGTACTTC
CDR3: CASTSSGRETQYF

J: TRBJ1-2
D: -
V: TRBV5-1
length: 15
DNA: TGCGCCAGCAGCTCCCTAGACCCGCCGGGTTATGGCTACACCTTC
CDR3: CASSSLDPPGYGYTF